A single sample is the source of the 22 T cell receptor beta chains below, sequenced in a study of blood T cell repertoires in COVID-19. Sequencing was performed with immunoSEQ multiplex PCR; in TCRdb, only in-frame clones are kept and a portion is missing. The table has about 360,000 clones, approximately 82% seen once. Sequencing input: peripheral blood. The receptors were gathered from a young man with active or convalescent COVID-19.

The chain employs TRBV10-3 and TRBJ2-5, with 8 bases that match TRBD2. The CDR3 totals 14 residues. Trimming removed 3 bases from V and 4 bases from J; junction bases left unmatched: 4. Germline CDR1 reads ENHRY; CDR2 reads SYGVKD. CDR3 in amino acids: CAISDGLAGETQYF. The CDR3 coding sequence is TGTGCCATCAGTGACGGACTAGCAGGAGAGACCCAGTACTTC.

This chain joins TRBV11-2 and TRBJ2-3; maybe TRBD2 (6 bases). Trimming took 0 bases from V and 4 from J, leaving 14 bases between them. The CDR3 extends over 16 amino acids. Looked up from germline, CDR1 is SGHAT and CDR2 is FQNNGV. This CDR3 is CASSLDGGLPADTQYF. Written as DNA, the CDR3 is TGTGCCAGCAGCTTAGACGGAGGACTACCGGCAGATACGCAGTATTTT.

With respect to this clone: Since the CDR3 does not end with the conserved phenylalanine or tryptophan, this likely comes from a read error. It is unclear where the CDR3 begins or ends on the DNA, so no DNA is shown, and the CDR3 is as TCRdb lists it. The chain uses TRBV4-3 and TRBJ1-5; TRBD1, the table's D call, was not compared with the DNA. CDR1 and CDR2 from the germline V gene are LGHNA and YSLEER. Including both end residues, the CDR3 is 12 amino acids long. The CDR3 is CASSQEEGQGAV.

The CDR3 DNA reads TGTGCCAGTAGTCGCAGAGGACAGGGGGGAGAGACCCAGTACTTC. Translated: CASSRRGQGGETQYF. The V call is TRBV19, the J call TRBJ2-5; 10 nucleotides match TRBD1. The CDR3 is 15 residues long. The germline V gene has CDR1 LNHDA and CDR2 SQIVND (reference sequence). V lost 5 bases to trimming and J lost 4 bases; unmatched junction nucleotides: 7.

The chain has TRBV3-1 (or the pseudogene TRBV3-2) and TRBJ1-4; maybe TRBD1 (5 bases). The germline V and J ends were trimmed by 6 bases and 5 bases, with 13 bases remaining between them. Germline-derived CDR1 and CDR2 are LGHDT and YNNKEL (reference sequence). The CDR3 length is 14 residues. The CDR3 DNA reads TGTGCCAGCAGTTTGACAGATTTGAATGAAAAACTGTTTTTT. It is translated as CASSLTDLNEKLFF.

The chain links TRBV4-1 to TRBJ1-1; TRBD1 aligns across 7 bases. This CDR3 contains 16 residues. Germline V gene data show CDR1 as MGHRA and CDR2 as YSYEKL. V dropped 0 bases and J dropped 4; count of bases not matched to a gene: 8. The CDR3 here is CASSQDDRVVTTEAFF. CDR3 nucleotide sequence: TGCGCCAGCAGCCAAGATGACAGGGTAGTAACCACTGAAGCTTTCTTT.

The genes are TRBV18 and TRBJ2-1; 11 bases line up with TRBD2. With 1 base clipped from V and 2 bases from J, the junction kept 4 bases outside the gene matches. Germline V CDR1 and CDR2: KGHSH, LQKENI. The CDR3 is 17 residues long. The chain's CDR3 is CASSPLASGRTYNEQFF. The CDR3 DNA reads TGTGCCAGCTCACCACTGGCTAGCGGGAGGACCTACAATGAGCAGTTCTTC.

The rearrangement uses TRBV9 and TRBJ2-2; 9 bases match TRBD2. V lost 0 bases and J lost 4; bases outside the gene matches: 10. The CDR3 runs to 18 residues. The V gene's germline CDR1 is SGDLS and CDR2 YYNGEE. CDR3 nucleotide sequence: TGTGCCAGCAGCGTAGATAGCGGGGGACCCGATGGCACCGGGGAGCTGTTTTTT. Translation: CASSVDSGGPDGTGELFF.

As for this clone: A junction boundary mismatches the germline segment, possibly from a read error. The chain carries TRBV12-5 and TRBJ2-5; 9 nucleotides match TRBD1. Germline values: CDR1 LGHNT, CDR2 FRNRAP. The CDR3 runs 14 residues. Here the CDR3 reads CASGLGQGVETQYF. The CDR3 bases are TGTGCTAGTGGGTTGGGACAGGGTGTAGAGACCCAGTACTTC.

This clone occurred once. The chain has TRBV30 and TRBJ2-7, with 8 bases that match TRBD2. Germline CDR1 reads GTSNPN; CDR2 reads SVGIG (reference sequence). This CDR3 has 12 residues. CDR3 loop: CGGSGKFYEQYF. CDR3 in DNA: TGTGGGGGTAGCGGGAAGTTCTACGAGCAGTACTTC. Using reference TRBV30 and TRBJ2-7 for the parts outside the CDR3, the full variable domain is SQTIHQWPATLVQPVGSPLSLECTVEGTSNPNLYWYRQAAGRGLQLLFYSVGIGQISSEVPQNLSASRPQDRQFILSSKKLLLSDSGFYLCGGSGKFYEQYFGPGTRLTVT.

The J gene is TRBJ2-7, the V gene TRBV7-8, with a tentative D call TRBD2 (5 bases). V lost 9 bases and J lost 7, with 16 bases in between. This CDR3 is built from 12 residues. Germline CDR1 is SGHVS and CDR2 is FQNEAQ. CDR3 sequence (DNA): TGTGCCAGGACCGACACCGGGATTGAGCAGTACTTC. Translated, it gives CARTDTGIEQYF.

J is TRBJ2-3 and V is TRBV18; 8 nucleotides agree with TRBD2. Germline loops: CDR1 KGHSH, CDR2 LQKENI. This CDR3 contains 16 residues. J lost 4 bases, V lost 0 bases, and 6 bases had no gene match. The CDR3 bases are TGTGCCAGCTCACCACCGGGGCGGGAGGCCGCAGATACGCAGTATTTT. Its translation is CASSPPGREAADTQYF.

The chain has TRBV7-8 and TRBJ1-2, with D possibly matching TRBD1 (5 bases). The germline V gene encodes CDR1 SGHVS and CDR2 FQNEAQ. The CDR3 sequence is 12 residues long. V was shortened by 5 bases and J by 4 bases, with 8 bases between the two germline ends. The CDR3 protein is CASSPDSYGYTF. The CDR3 DNA sequence: TGTGCCAGCAGCCCCGACAGCTATGGCTACACCTTC.

The chain links TRBV7-8 to TRBJ2-1, with TRBD2 matching 8 bases. J was trimmed by 0 bases and V by 10 bases; bases with no gene match: 8. CDR1 SGHVS and CDR2 FQNEAQ come from the germline V gene. This CDR3 region has 15 residues. The CDR3 sequence is CATRSGGSSYNEQFF. The CDR3 nucleotides read TGTGCCACCCGTTCGGGGGGGAGCTCCTACAATGAGCAGTTCTTC. Full variable domain (rest looked up from reference TRBV7-8 and TRBJ2-1): GAGVSQSPRYKVAKRGQDVALRCDPISGHVSLFWYQQALGQGPEFLTYFQNEAQLDKSGLPSDRFFAERPEGSVSTLKIQRTQQEDSAVYLCATRSGGSSYNEQFFGPGTRLTVL.

The J gene is TRBJ2-1, the V gene TRBV28, with 11 bases identical to TRBD2. Germline V gene data show CDR1 as MDHEN and CDR2 as SYDVKM. V gave up 5 bases and J gave up 5 bases; unmatched junction bases: 11. CDR3 length: 17 residues. In nucleotides, the CDR3 is TGTGCCAGCAGTGGAATAGCGGGAGGGCTGGGGCACAATGAGCAGTTCTTC. Encoded protein: CASSGIAGGLGHNEQFF.

The chain uses TRBV7-2 and TRBJ2-5, with 16 positions matching TRBD2. Trimming at V came to 5 bases and at J to 5 bases, leaving 8 bases not matched to a gene. The germline CDR1 and CDR2 sequences are SGHTA and FQGNSA. The CDR3 runs 17 residues. The CDR3 region is CASSHGTSGGARETQYF. DNA of the CDR3: TGTGCCAGCAGCCACGGGACTAGCGGGGGGGCCCGGGAGACCCAGTACTTC.

The gene calls are TRBV29-1 and TRBJ1-2; 12 bases line up with TRBD1. Germline lookup yields CDR1 SQVTM and CDR2 ANQGSEA. The CDR3 length is 16 residues. The V and J ends lost 3 bases and 4 bases, in that order; junction bases with no gene match: 9. The CDR3 region has the DNA TGCAGCGTTGACAGGGACAGGGGGCGCCTAAGCTATGGCTACACCTTC. Translation gives CSVDRDRGRLSYGYTF.

V usage is TRBV29-1 and J usage is TRBJ2-5, with D tentatively TRBD2 (5 bases). V shed 4 bases and J shed 7 bases, with 16 bases lying between them. Germline CDR1 SQVTM, CDR2 ANQGSEA. CDR3 length: 13 residues. Here the CDR3 reads CSVAALLEGTQYF. For the CDR3, the DNA is TGCAGCGTTGCCGCCCTCCTCGAGGGGACCCAGTACTTC. Based on the CDR3 plus reference TRBV29-1 and TRBJ2-5, the full variable domain is SAVISQKPSRDICQRGTSLTIQCQVDSQVTMMFWYRQQPGQSLTLIATANQGSEATYESGFVIDKFPISRPNLTFSTLTVSNMSPEDSSIYLCSVAALLEGTQYFGPGTRLLVL.

This clone was observed a few times. V and J are TRBV3-1 (or the pseudogene TRBV3-2) and TRBJ1-2; perhaps TRBD1 as D (6 bases). The V and J ends lost 1 base and 8 bases respectively, with 17 bases between them. The CDR3 sequence is 15 residues long. Germline loops: CDR1 LGHDT, CDR2 YNNKEL (reference sequence). CDR3 region: CASSQVTGGGSGYTF. The CDR3 coding sequence is TGTGCCAGCAGCCAAGTAACGGGGGGCGGGAGCGGCTACACCTTC.

In this sample, this clone turned up once. This rearrangement joins TRBV27 to TRBJ1-5, with 9 bases matching TRBD1. This CDR3 has 13 amino acids. J gave up 7 bases and V 6 bases, and 4 bases lay outside the gene matches. Germline CDR1 MNHEY, CDR2 SMNVEV (reference sequence). Here the CDR3 DNA reads TGTGCCAGCAGGACAGGGGGGAACCAGCCCCAGCATTTT. Protein sequence: CASRTGGNQPQHF.

CDR3 sequence (DNA): TGCGCCAGCAGCCAAGATGGGATAGCGGGGGTCACAGATACGCAGTATTTT. Translated: CASSQDGIAGVTDTQYF. This sequence joins TRBV4-3 and TRBJ2-3; TRBD2 agrees at 9 bases. This CDR3 has 17 residues. Looked up from germline, CDR1 is LGHNA and CDR2 is YSLEER. Trimming cost V 0 bases and J 2 bases; bases outside gene matches: 6.

This chain links TRBV19 with TRBJ2-7; 11 nucleotides agree with TRBD1. V trimming: 9 bases; J trimming: 4 bases; junction bases outside the gene matches: 5. There are 13 residues in the CDR3. Germline V gene lookup returns CDR1 LNHDA and CDR2 SQIVND (reference sequence). The CDR3 sequence: CASRTGGSYEQYF. CDR3 nucleotides: TGTGCCAGCCGGACAGGGGGCTCATACGAGCAGTACTTC.